A selection of T cell receptor beta chains follows, all from one sample in a study of blood T cell repertoires in COVID-19. Repertoires were generated with immunoSEQ multiplex PCR, while TCRdb's copy carries only in-frame clones and drops some. The table has 60,000 to 90,000 clones, approximately 84% seen once. Sequencing was carried out using peripheral blood. The receptors were sampled from a man aged 60-69 years with COVID-19, enrolled during active disease. The CDR3 runs from the conserved cysteine through the conserved F or W. The D gene is left open where the match is weak. The size field is filled for only some rows; it gives once, few, many or a size class.

j_gene | d_gene | v_gene | abundance | CDR3nt | CDR3aa
TRBJ1-2 | TRBD1 | TRBV12-3/TRBV12-4 | . | TGTGCCAGCAGTTTCGGACAGGGGGGCTACACCTTC | CASSFGQGGYTF
TRBJ2-7 | . | TRBV7-9 | . | TGTGCCAGCAGCCCGTCGGGGACCTACGAGCAGTACTTC | CASSPSGTYEQYF
TRBJ1-1 | . | TRBV10-3 | . | TGTGCCATCAGTGAGGCGGATACGAGGAACACTGAAGCTTTCTTT | CAISEADTRNTEAFF
TRBJ2-1 | . | TRBV11-2 | . | TGTGCCAGCAGCGCACGGGTAGCCCAAAAGCAGTTCTTC | CASSARVAQKQFF
TRBJ2-2 | . | TRBV19 | once | TGTGCCAGCCGCACGACGGCGGGGTCCTTCACCGGGGAGCTGTTTTTT | CASRTTAGSFTGELFF
TRBJ1-2 | TRBD1 | TRBV9 | few | TGTGCCAGCGGGAGACAGGGGGGTTTGGGTGGCTACACCTTC | CASGRQGGLGGYTF
TRBJ2-1 | TRBD2 | TRBV19 | . | TGTGCCAGTAGTATATTCGGCTCGGGGGGGCCCTACAATGAGCAGTTCTTC | CASSIFGSGGPYNEQFF
TRBJ1-6 | . | TRBV10-2 | . | TGCGCCAGCATCAGGACAAGGGAATCACCCCTCCACTTT | CASIRTRESPLHF
TRBJ1-5 | TRBD1 | TRBV28 | . | TGTGCCAGCAGTTCGGGACAGATGCCTCAGCCCCAGCATTTT | CASSSGQMPQPQHF
TRBJ2-5 | . | TRBV6-1 | . | TGTGCCAGCAGTGATGGCTACCAAGAGACCCAGTACTTC | CASSDGYQETQYF
TRBJ1-6 | TRBD1 | TRBV28 | few | TGTGCCAGCAGGTCGGGACAGGGTTTTAATTCACCCCTCCACTTT | CASRSGQGFNSPLHF
TRBJ2-3 | TRBD1 | TRBV11-3 | . | TGTGCCAGCAGCTTAACGCAGGGGGCAACAGATACGCAGTATTTT | CASSLTQGATDTQYF
TRBJ2-7 | . | TRBV28 | . | TGTGCCAGCAGTCTCCGCGGGGACCCACACGAGCAGTACTTC | CASSLRGDPHEQYF
TRBJ2-7 | TRBD1 | TRBV11-3 | . | TGTGCCAGCAGCTCCGGGACAGGTAGCATTGAGCAGTACTTC | CASSSGTGSIEQYF
TRBJ2-3 | . | TRBV19 | . | TGTGCCAGTAAGGCGGGACTTAGCACAGATACGCAGTATTTT | CASKAGLSTDTQYF
TRBJ1-2 | . | TRBV29-1 | . | TGCAGCGTTGACGGGGTACCGAACGGCTACACCTTC | CSVDGVPNGYTF
TRBJ2-7 | TRBD2 | TRBV5-4 | once | TGTGCCAGCAGCTTTGATAGCGGGGGGTACTACGAGCAGTACTTC | CASSFDSGGYYEQYF
TRBJ2-5 | TRBD2 | TRBV20-1 | . | TGCAGTGCTAGTCGGGGGGGCGAAGAGACCCAGTACTTC | CSASRGGEETQYF
TRBJ1-5 | . | TRBV9 | . | TGTGCCAGCAGCCGCTCGAGCGATAGCAATCAGCCCCAGCATTTT | CASSRSSDSNQPQHF
TRBJ1-6 | TRBD1 | TRBV14 | . | TGTGCCAGCAGCCAGACAGGGGCTCATAATTCACCCCTCCACTTT | CASSQTGAHNSPLHF
TRBJ1-2 | . | TRBV11-2 | . | TGTGCCAGCAGCCTAGGACAGTATGTGGGCTACACCTTC | CASSLGQYVGYTF